This T cell receptor beta chain originates from a study of blood T cell repertoires in COVID-19. In the study overall: Sample material is recorded as cDNA or gDNA derived from T cells, B-cell-depleted T cells, or PBMCs.

The germline V gene encodes CDR1 MDHEN and CDR2 SYDVKM. V was trimmed by 3 bases and J by 1 base, leaving 16 bases between them. The CDR3 loop spans 16 amino acids. Original processing notes: The assay estimated nucleated cells by amplifying reference gene primers. Clones were read by immunoSEQ multiplex PCR, and TCRdb kept only the in-frame ones, dropping some. Clone size and the V and J calls come from that table; the DNA yielded D and trimming. The sample has around 190,000 clones, around 84% seen once; the top ten hold approximately 3%. Participants' reported clinical history set cohort assignment. Donors in Cohort 3 who had recovered were those with two negative PCRs, healthcare professional clearance, or resolution of their symptoms.

The chain recombines TRBV28 with TRBJ2-7, with a tentative D call TRBD1 (5 bases). This TCR came from a woman between 25 and 40 years old who had recovered from COVID-19. The specimen was PBMCs or T cells enriched from blood (not recorded which). As DNA, the CDR3 is TGTGCCAGCAGTTTGACCCGACAGCTTGGGTCCTACGAGCAGTACTTC. It is translated as CASSLTRQLGSYEQYF.